The 9 T cell receptor beta chains in this list originate from one sample, sequenced in a study of shared clonotypes between healthy human individuals. TCRdb's copy holds only in-frame clones and misses some; the assay was immunoSEQ multiplex PCR. Of approximately 1.5 million clones listed, 95% to 99% are singletons. Sequences were obtained from naive CD4+ T cells sorted from blood. Subset meaning: CD45RA+ positively selected. All receptors derive from a man aged 30-40 years in good health.

The chain carries TRBV9 and TRBJ2-7; 8 nucleotides align to TRBD2. The CDR3 covers 17 residues. Germline trimming cut 0 bases from V and 3 bases from J; bases unmatched to any gene: 11. The V gene's germline CDR1 is SGDLS and CDR2 YYNGEE. CDR3 sequence: CASSVAPLAGRDYEQYF. The CDR3 nucleotides read TGTGCCAGCAGCGTAGCCCCTTTAGCGGGACGCGACTACGAGCAGTACTTC.

This clone was detected once. This CDR3 reads CASSLVVLAGSYNEQFF. CDR3 sequence (DNA): TGTGCCAGCAGCTTGGTTGTGTTAGCGGGATCCTACAATGAGCAGTTCTTC. This rearrangement joins TRBV5-8 to TRBJ2-1, with 8 bases that match TRBD2. The CDR3 has 17 amino acids. Per germline, CDR1 SGHTS and CDR2 YDEGEE. The ends lost 0 bases at V and 1 base at J; junction bases unmatched: 6.

The V and J genes are TRBV6-1 and TRBJ2-1, with D unresolved. V lost 4 bases, J lost 2 bases, and 15 bases lay in between. Germline V lookup: CDR1 MNHNS, CDR2 SASEGT. The CDR3 covers 16 residues. CDR3 in DNA: TGTGCCAGCAGTGTGCGACAAGTAGCAACCTACAATGAGCAGTTCTTC. Translation gives CASSVRQVATYNEQFF.

The gene calls are TRBV11-2 and TRBJ2-7; D gene ambiguous. Deletions cut 8 bases from V and 0 bases from J, with 11 bases between. The V gene's germline CDR1 is SGHAT and CDR2 FQNNGV. CDR3 length: 13 amino acids. CDR3 protein: CASSELSSYEQYF. CDR3 DNA sequence: TGTGCCAGCTCGGAGTTAAGCTCCTACGAGCAGTACTTC.

This clone came up once. V and J are TRBV28 and TRBJ2-7; 9 bases line up with TRBD1. The J segment lost 4 bases and the V segment lost 5 bases, leaving 9 bases of the junction unmatched. The CDR3 consists of 15 residues. Germline-derived CDR1 and CDR2 are MDHEN and SYDVKM. CDR3 protein: CASSGPGQGVYEQYF. The CDR3 DNA sequence: TGTGCCAGCAGTGGGCCGGGACAGGGAGTTTACGAGCAGTACTTC.

This chain connects TRBV5-4 to TRBJ2-5, with D perhaps assigned TRBD1 or TRBD2 (5 bases each). Germline V CDR1 and CDR2: SGHNT, YYREEE (reference sequence). Trimming removed 4 bases from V and 5 bases from J, with 24 bases in between. The CDR3 is 17 residues long. CDR3 sequence (DNA): TGTGCCAGCAGCCCTAGGTATAGGGGTTCGTCGGGGGAGACCCAGTACTTC. The encoded protein is CASSPRYRGSSGETQYF.

This rearrangement joins TRBV5-6 to TRBJ2-3; D possibly corresponds to TRBD1 (6 bases). Looked up from germline, CDR1 is SGHDT and CDR2 is YYEEEE. This CDR3 contains 15 residues. V was clipped by 4 bases and J by 0 bases, with 12 bases between them. The CDR3 here is CASSKTGGSTDTQYF. CDR3 bases: TGTGCCAGCAGCAAGACAGGCGGTAGCACAGATACGCAGTATTTT.

The rearrangement uses TRBV10-3 and TRBJ2-3; no definite D call. CDR1 is ENHRY and CDR2 is SYGVKD in the germline V gene. The CDR3 is 14 residues long. The germline V and J ends were trimmed by 2 bases and 3 bases, with 9 bases remaining between them. DNA for the CDR3: TGTGCCATCAGTGAGCTAACGCAGACAGATACGCAGTATTTT. Protein sequence: CAISELTQTDTQYF.

The chain joins TRBV20-1 to TRBJ1-1, with D unresolved. Between the trimmed V and J ends, which lost 5 bases and 6 bases, there was a span of 10 bases. The CDR3 loop spans 11 amino acids. Germline CDR1 reads DFQATT; CDR2 reads SNEGSKA (reference sequence). The CDR3 loop reads CSAGEYAEAFF. The CDR3 DNA sequence: TGCAGTGCTGGGGAGTACGCTGAAGCTTTCTTT.